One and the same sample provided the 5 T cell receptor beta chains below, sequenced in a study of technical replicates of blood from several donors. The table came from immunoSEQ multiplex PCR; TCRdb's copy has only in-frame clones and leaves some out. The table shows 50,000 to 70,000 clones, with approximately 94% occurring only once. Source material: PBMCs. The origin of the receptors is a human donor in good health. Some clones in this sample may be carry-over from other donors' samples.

The CDR3 sequence is CASSKREFGDEQFF. The CDR3 nucleotides read TGTGCCAGCAGTAAGCGGGAGTTTGGAGATGAGCAGTTCTTC. V is TRBV27 and J is TRBJ2-1, with 8 bases aligning to TRBD2. Trimming at V came to 5 bases and at J to 8 bases, leaving 8 bases not matched to a gene. Germline V gives CDR1 MNHEY, CDR2 SMNVEV (reference sequence). The CDR3 runs to 14 residues.

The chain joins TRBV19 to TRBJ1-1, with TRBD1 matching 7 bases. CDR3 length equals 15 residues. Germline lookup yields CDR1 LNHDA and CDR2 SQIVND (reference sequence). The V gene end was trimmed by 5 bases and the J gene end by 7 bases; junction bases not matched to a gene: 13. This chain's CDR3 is CASSDTGASTYEAFF. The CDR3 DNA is TGTGCCAGTAGTGATACAGGGGCCAGTACGTATGAAGCTTTCTTT. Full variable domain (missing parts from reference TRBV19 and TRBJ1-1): DGGITQSPKYLFRKEGQNVTLSCEQNLNHDAMYWYRQDPGQGLRLIYYSQIVNDFQKGDIAEGYSVSREKKESFPLTVTSAQKNPTAFYLCASSDTGASTYEAFFGQGTRLTVV.

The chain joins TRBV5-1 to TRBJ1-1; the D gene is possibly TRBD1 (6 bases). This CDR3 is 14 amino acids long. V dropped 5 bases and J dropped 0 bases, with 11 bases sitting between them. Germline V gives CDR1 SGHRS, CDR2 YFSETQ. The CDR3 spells CASREQGLNTEAFF. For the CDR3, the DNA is TGCGCCAGCAGGGAACAGGGATTGAACACTGAAGCTTTCTTT.

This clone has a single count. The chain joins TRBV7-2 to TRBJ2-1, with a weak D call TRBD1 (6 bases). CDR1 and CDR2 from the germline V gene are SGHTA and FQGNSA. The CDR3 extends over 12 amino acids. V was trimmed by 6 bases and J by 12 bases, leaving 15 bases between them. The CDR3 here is CASSRPGERQFF. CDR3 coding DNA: TGTGCCAGCAGTCGTCCAGGGGAGAGGCAGTTCTTC.

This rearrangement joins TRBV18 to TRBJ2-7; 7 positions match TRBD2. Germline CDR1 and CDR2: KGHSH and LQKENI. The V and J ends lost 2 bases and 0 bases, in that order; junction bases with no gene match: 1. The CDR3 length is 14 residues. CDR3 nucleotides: TGTGCCAGCTCACCAGGGGAGGGCTCCTACGAGCAGTACTTC. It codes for CASSPGEGSYEQYF.